The 20 T cell receptor beta chains given below trace back to one sample, sequenced in a study of cytomegalovirus exposure and HLA in healthy donors. PCR amplification relied on 60 Vbeta primers (plus 13 Jbeta primers). The assay was immunoSEQ multiplex PCR, and TCRdb's table has in-frame clones only and misses some. The table for this sample gives some 60,000 clones. Sequenced sample: PBMCs. These receptors all come from a male donor in good health and CMV-seronegative.

The chain recombines TRBV4-3 with TRBJ1-1; D possibly corresponds to TRBD1 (5 bases). The CDR3 extends over 13 amino acids. V lost 2 bases and J lost 1, with 5 bases in between. Germline CDR1 is LGHNA and CDR2 is YSLEER. The chain's CDR3 is CASSQRGNTEAFF. CDR3 nucleotides: TGCGCCAGCAGCCAAAGGGGGAACACTGAAGCTTTCTTT.

The gene calls are TRBV5-6 and TRBJ2-4; D unclear. The V end was cut by 0 bases, the J end by 2 bases, with 6 bases between. CDR1 SGHDT and CDR2 YYEEEE come from the germline V gene. The CDR3 has 14 residues. The CDR3 nucleotides read TGTGCCAGCAGCTTGGGGGCGTCCAAAAACATTCAGTACTTC. It encodes CASSLGASKNIQYF.

CDR3 sequence (DNA): TGCGCCAGCAGCCCGGGCGGCGCGGGGGGCGCGACTGAAGCTTTCTTT. As protein: CASSPGGAGGATEAFF. The V gene is TRBV5-1, the J gene TRBJ1-1, with D perhaps matching TRBD1 (6 bases). The germline gives CDR1 SGHRS, CDR2 YFSETQ. Trimming removed 4 bases from V and 5 bases from J, with 21 bases in between. This CDR3 is built from 16 residues.

As concerns this clone: The junction and the germline gene differ at one end; a read error may be behind it. The V gene is TRBV29-1, the J gene TRBJ2-5; D possibly corresponds to TRBD1 (6 bases). The germline V gene encodes CDR1 SQVTM and CDR2 ANQGSEA. The CDR3 has 13 residues. The DNA for the CDR3 is TGCAGCGTTGGGAAAAGGGGACAAGAGAACCAGTACTTC. Its translation is CSVGKRGQENQYF.

The chain couples TRBV5-8 to TRBJ1-2; no clear D. The CDR3 has 14 residues. Trimming removed 2 bases from V and 2 bases from J, with 10 bases in between. The germline gives CDR1 SGHTS, CDR2 YDEGEE. In nucleotides, the CDR3 is TGTGCCAGCAGCTTCCTTCCGGTGAACTATGGCTACACCTTC. This encodes CASSFLPVNYGYTF.

The chain carries TRBV28 and TRBJ1-2, with TRBD1 matching over 7 bases. The germline V gene has CDR1 MDHEN and CDR2 SYDVKM. V shed 5 bases, J shed 7 bases, and the junction held 13 bases outside the gene matches. The CDR3 spans 15 residues. This CDR3 reads CASSPDTPDRSGYTF. DNA of the CDR3: TGTGCCAGCAGTCCCGACACTCCGGACAGGAGTGGCTACACCTTC.

Points on this clone: At one boundary the junction diverges from the germline segment, which might be a read error. This rearrangement joins TRBV28 to TRBJ1-3; D is perhaps TRBD1 (5 bases). This CDR3 contains 14 residues. Per germline, CDR1 MDHEN and CDR2 SYDVKM. The DNA for the CDR3 is TGTGCCAGCAGCTACTTTAAGCAGGGAAACAACATATATTTT. It yields the protein CASSYFKQGNNIYF.

The chain combines TRBV14 with TRBJ2-7; 9 bases map to TRBD2. The CDR3 is 17 residues long. The V and J ends lost 1 base and 3 bases, in that order; junction bases with no gene match: 10. Germline V gene data show CDR1 as SGHDN and CDR2 as FVKESK. The CDR3 DNA is TGTGCCAGCAGCCAAGGGGTACTAGCGGGTGGGAGCTACGAGCAGTACTTC. Translated, it gives CASSQGVLAGGSYEQYF.

The chain carries TRBV7-9 and TRBJ2-7; 9 nucleotides line up with TRBD1. Germline loops: CDR1 SEHNR, CDR2 FQNEAQ (reference sequence). The CDR3 length is 14 residues. The V gene end was trimmed by 5 bases and the J gene end by 6 bases; junction bases not matched to a gene: 8. CDR3: CASSHRDRAPEQYF. The CDR3 nucleotides are TGTGCCAGCAGCCACCGGGACAGGGCACCCGAGCAGTACTTC.

The V and J genes are TRBV7-2 and TRBJ1-6, with 9 bases lining up with TRBD1. Per the germline V gene, CDR1 is SGHTA and CDR2 is FQGNSA. This CDR3 has 14 residues. V was pared by 6 bases and J by 6 bases, with 3 bases of the junction left unmatched. The CDR3 protein is CASRHRGRNSPLHF. The CDR3 bases are TGTGCCAGCAGGCACAGGGGGCGTAATTCACCCCTCCACTTT.

The rearrangement links TRBV7-9 to TRBJ2-5; 7 bases align to TRBD1. After removal of 2 bases from V and 4 bases from J, the junction contained 4 bases not matched to a gene. The CDR3 runs 14 residues. Germline V gives CDR1 SEHNR, CDR2 FQNEAQ (reference sequence). CDR3 nucleotides: TGTGCCAGCAGCTTAAGACAGGGTGCAGAGACCCAGTACTTC. Amino acids: CASSLRQGAETQYF.

This rearrangement joins TRBV18 to TRBJ1-2; 7 bases are shared with TRBD1. CDR1 is KGHSH, CDR2 LQKENI, per germline. This CDR3 has 13 residues. Trimming at V came to 3 bases and at J to 5 bases, leaving 3 bases not matched to a gene. The CDR3 nucleotides read TGTGCCAGCTCACCGATGACAGGGTATGGCTACACCTTC. It specifies CASSPMTGYGYTF.

The V call is TRBV29-1, the J call TRBJ1-2; no definite D call. V gave up 4 bases and J gave up 0 bases, with 12 bases separating them. Germline CDR1 and CDR2: SQVTM and ANQGSEA. The CDR3 consists of 14 residues. In DNA, the CDR3 is TGCAGCGTTGGTGAGCAGGACTCTAACTATGGCTACACCTTC. It is translated as CSVGEQDSNYGYTF.

The chain uses TRBV7-3 and TRBJ2-6; D is unclear. CDR1 and CDR2 from the germline V gene are SGHTA and FQGTGA. Between the trimmed V and J ends, which lost 2 bases and 2 bases, there was a span of 4 bases. This CDR3 is 14 amino acids long. CDR3 coding DNA: TGTGCCAGCAGCTTAGCGCCTGGGGCCAACGTCCTGACTTTC. This encodes CASSLAPGANVLTF.

The chain uses TRBV28 and TRBJ2-7; possibly TRBD2 for D (6 bases). Germline V gene sequence: CDR1 MDHEN, CDR2 SYDVKM. The CDR3 consists of 12 residues. V shed 11 bases and J shed 0 bases, with 11 bases lying between them. The CDR3 reads CAGGKNSYEQYF. In DNA, the CDR3 is TGTGCCGGGGGGAAGAACTCCTACGAGCAGTACTTC.

The chain joins TRBV7-2 to TRBJ2-1; the D gene is possibly TRBD1 (5 bases). V lost 3 bases and J lost 5, with 11 bases in between. Germline V lookup: CDR1 SGHTA, CDR2 FQGNSA. The CDR3 consists of 14 residues. The CDR3 here is CASSFLGRDNEQFF. CDR3 DNA: TGTGCCAGCAGCTTTCTGGGCAGGGACAATGAGCAGTTCTTC.

This chain uses TRBV5-6 with TRBJ2-5; 8 bases map to TRBD2. Trimming removed 0 bases from V and 3 bases from J; junction bases left unmatched: 4. This CDR3 is 15 amino acids long. From germline, CDR1 is SGHDT and CDR2 YYEEEE. The CDR3 is CASSLERGQKETQYF. The CDR3 region has the DNA TGTGCCAGCAGCTTGGAGCGGGGGCAGAAAGAGACCCAGTACTTC. Full variable domain (missing parts from reference TRBV5-6 and TRBJ2-5): DAGVTQSPTHLIKTRGQQVTLRCSPKSGHDTVSWYQQALGQGPQFIFQYYEEEERQRGNFPDRFSGHQFPNYSSELNVNALLLGDSALYLCASSLERGQKETQYFGPGTRLLVL.

J is TRBJ1-4 and V is TRBV7-9; 7 bases line up with TRBD1. CDR1 is SEHNR, CDR2 FQNEAQ, per germline (reference sequence). This CDR3 contains 14 residues. V lost 5 bases and J lost 6; bases outside the gene matches: 6. As DNA, the CDR3 is TGTGCCAGCAGCCACAGGGGTGGACATGAAAAACTGTTTTTT. This codes for CASSHRGGHEKLFF.

The rearrangement links TRBV29-1 to TRBJ2-5; TRBD2 might be the D (7 bases). With 7 bases removed from V and 4 bases from J, the gap between germline ends came to 16 bases. The CDR3 consists of 13 residues. Germline values: CDR1 SQVTM, CDR2 ANQGSEA. In nucleotides, the CDR3 is TGCAGCGCCCGGAAGGGGGGGGGAGAGACCCAGTACTTC. The encoded protein is CSARKGGGETQYF.

The V and J genes are TRBV7-6 and TRBJ2-5; maybe TRBD2 (6 bases). Germline assignment: CDR1 SGHVS and CDR2 FNYEAQ. Trimming shortened V by 5 bases and J by 3 bases, and 19 bases separated the two germline ends. The CDR3 loop spans 16 amino acids. The DNA of the CDR3 is TGTGCCAGCAGCCTAACCGGAGGGAGAGGGAAAGAGACCCAGTACTTC. Protein product: CASSLTGGRGKETQYF.